Below are 30 T cell receptor beta chains sequenced from a single sample in a study of breast tumors, draining lymph nodes, adjacent tissues (dated by TCRdb to the mid-2010s). Library generation was performed with multiplex PCR. For sequencing, an Illumina HiSeq 2000 was employed. Through fastp at Q25 and MiXCR, TCRdb rebuilt clones from the public reads, retaining in-frame beta chains. CDR3 protein duplicates are merged, each entry listing the most common genes and DNA. Present in this sample are 70,000 to 85,000 distinct CDR3 sequences, approximately 19% of which were seen just once. The top ten clones comprise 2% to 3% of the sample. Lymph node samples came from the axillary draining lymph nodes of breast cancer patients. Sequences were obtained from axillary lymph node tissue. These receptors all stem from a female donor with breast cancer. Some clones in this sample may be carry-over from other donors' samples.

This clonotype was observed at least ten times. The rearrangement links TRBV4-1 to TRBJ2-3, with D possibly being TRBD1 or TRBD2 (6 bases each). Per germline, CDR1 MGHRA and CDR2 YSYEKL. CDR3 length equals 13 residues. The germline V and J ends were trimmed by 8 bases and 2 bases, with 11 bases remaining between them. This chain's CDR3 is CASSGGLTDTQYF. Written as DNA, the CDR3 is TGCGCCAGCTCCGGGGGCCTCACAGATACGCAGTATTTT.

The J gene is TRBJ1-6, the V gene TRBV18; a weak D match, TRBD1 (6 bases). Germline CDR1 KGHSH, CDR2 LQKENI. Trimming took 2 bases from V and 8 from J, leaving 13 bases between them. This CDR3 has 15 amino acids. The DNA of the CDR3 is TGTGCCAGCTCACCAGGGGGCAGGGCCGATTCACCCCTCCACTTT. Protein sequence: CASSPGGRADSPLHF.

This clonotype was seen many times. The CDR3: CSARGGSAHEQYF. The DNA of the CDR3 is TGCAGTGCTAGAGGGGGGAGTGCCCACGAGCAGTACTTC. This chain joins TRBV20-1 and TRBJ2-7; D is perhaps TRBD1 or TRBD2 (5 bases each). This CDR3 has 13 residues. The germline CDR1 and CDR2 sequences are DFQATT and SNEGSKA (reference sequence). V lost 1 base and J lost 5, with 12 bases in between.

The chain has TRBV28 and TRBJ1-5; D not resolved. CDR1 and CDR2 from the germline V gene are MDHEN and SYDVKM. This CDR3 is 14 amino acids long. Trimming pared 2 bases from V and 3 bases from J, leaving 8 bases between. The DNA for the CDR3 is TGTGCCAGCAGTTTAGGGCCCAACAATCAGCCCCAGCATTTT. Amino acids: CASSLGPNNQPQHF.

This clonotype has a count of ten or more. V gene TRBV7-2 combines with J gene TRBJ2-2; D is unclear. Germline CDR1 is SGHTA and CDR2 is FQGNSA. V was trimmed by 4 bases and J by 0 bases, leaving 9 bases between them. The CDR3 runs to 15 residues. The CDR3 here is CASSYKSANTGELFF. The CDR3 bases are TGTGCCAGCAGCTATAAAAGCGCGAACACCGGGGAGCTGTTTTTT. The full variable domain, completed using reference TRBV7-2 and TRBJ2-2, is GAGVSQSPSNKVTEKGKDVELRCDPISGHTALYWYRQSLGQGLEFLIYFQGNSAPDKSGLPSDRFSAERTGGSVSTLTIQRTQQEDSAVYLCASSYKSANTGELFFGEGSRLTVL.

There are many counts of this clonotype. The chain employs TRBV6-4 and TRBJ2-1, with 9 bases that match TRBD2. The V gene's germline CDR1 is MRHNA and CDR2 SNTAGT. This CDR3 is 15 amino acids long. Unmatched junction bases numbered 6, after V lost 0 bases and J lost 9 bases. CDR3 residues: CASSDSMGTSSEQFF. The CDR3 nucleotides read TGTGCCAGCAGTGACTCGATGGGGACTAGCAGTGAGCAGTTCTTC.

This clonotype was picked up many times. This chain links TRBV6-1 with TRBJ1-2; 7 bases agree with TRBD1. The CDR3 is made up of 17 amino acids. Per germline, CDR1 MNHNS and CDR2 SASEGT. V shed 3 bases and J 0 bases; nucleotides not matched to a gene: 10. The CDR3 reads CASSDLGQETSNYGYTF. The CDR3 DNA reads as TGTGCCAGCAGTGACCTAGGACAGGAAACTTCTAACTATGGCTACACCTTC.

This clonotype has a handful of counts. V and J are TRBV28 and TRBJ1-5; TRBD1 matches at 7 bases. The CDR3 sequence is 14 residues long. V dropped 5 bases and J dropped 5; count of bases not matched to a gene: 6. Germline assignment: CDR1 MDHEN and CDR2 SYDVKM. CDR3 bases: TGTGCCAGCAGTCCAGGGGGATACTATCAGCCCCAGCATTTT. Translating gives CASSPGGYYQPQHF.

The rearrangement joins TRBV28 to TRBJ1-5, with D hard to call. Germline lookup yields CDR1 MDHEN and CDR2 SYDVKM. V was pared by 1 base and J by 5 bases, with 6 bases between. The CDR3 is made up of 13 amino acids. CDR3 nucleotide sequence: TGTGCCAGCAGTTTATTGAGATATCAGCCCCAGCATTTT. Translated: CASSLLRYQPQHF.

This clonotype occurred many times. The DNA for the CDR3 is TGTGCCAGTAGTAATGCAGCGGGAGATTTGGCAGATACGCAGTATTTT. Amino acids: CASSNAAGDLADTQYF. The rearrangement joins TRBV19 to TRBJ2-3, with 8 bases identical to TRBD2. The CDR3 extends over 16 amino acids. V shed 4 bases and J 4 bases; nucleotides not matched to a gene: 10. Looked up from germline, CDR1 is LNHDA and CDR2 is SQIVND (reference sequence).

This clonotype was detected many times. The V and J genes are TRBV7-2 and TRBJ1-2, with TRBD1 matching 10 bases. J was trimmed by 6 bases and V by 3 bases; bases with no gene match: 7. Per germline, CDR1 SGHTA and CDR2 FQGNSA. The length of the CDR3 is 15 residues. The CDR3 DNA is TGTGCCAGCAGCTTTCAACCGGGACAGGGGAATGGCTACACCTTC. Its translation: CASSFQPGQGNGYTF.

At least ten counts were recorded for this clonotype. The J gene is TRBJ1-4, the V gene TRBV12-3 or TRBV12-4, with no clear D. V shed 6 bases and J shed 3 bases, with 17 bases lying between them. This CDR3 is 16 amino acids long. The CDR3, as DNA: TGTGCCAGCAGCTTGGTCCTTTATGCGCCTAATGAAAAACTGTTTTTT. It yields the protein CASSLVLYAPNEKLFF.

This clonotype was recorded many times. V and J are TRBV6-1 and TRBJ2-7, with D maybe TRBD2 (5 bases). V lost 7 bases and J 0 bases, leaving 7 bases between the germline ends. The germline V gene has CDR1 MNHNS and CDR2 SASEGT. This CDR3 spans 12 amino acids. Here the CDR3 DNA reads TGTGCCAGCATGGGGAGCTCCTACGAGCAGTACTTC. Translating it yields CASMGSSYEQYF.

V usage is TRBV6-1 and J usage is TRBJ1-5, with D perhaps TRBD1 (5 bases). The CDR3 is made up of 14 amino acids. CDR1 MNHNS and CDR2 SASEGT come from the germline V gene. Trimming pared 3 bases from V and 0 bases from J, leaving 6 bases between. CDR3 DNA sequence: TGTGCCAGCAGTGATGGGGGTAGCAATCAGCCCCAGCATTTT. This encodes CASSDGGSNQPQHF.

As regards this clonotype: With a much larger clone just one base away, this may be a read error. The chain couples TRBV11-2 to TRBJ2-7, with a possible D match to TRBD2 (7 bases). Germline assignment: CDR1 SGHAT and CDR2 FQNNGV. The CDR3 runs 13 residues. CDR3: CAISEGGSYEQYF. The CDR3 nucleotides are TGTGCCATCAGCGAGGGGGGGTCCTACGAGCAGTACTTC.

Of note for this clonotype: A read error is possible here, since a much larger clone lies one base away. V usage is TRBV4-3 and J usage is TRBJ2-1; D ambiguous. Per the germline V gene, CDR1 is LGHNA and CDR2 is YSLEER. The CDR3 runs to 15 residues. The CDR3 spells CASSQDTSLYNERFF. Here the CDR3 DNA reads TGCGCCAGCAGCCAAGATACATCCCTTTACAATGAGCGGTTCTTC.

This clonotype was seen at least ten times. The chain recombines TRBV27 with TRBJ1-4; a possible D gene is TRBD1 (5 bases). The CDR3 is made up of 15 amino acids. The germline V and J ends were trimmed by 5 bases and 7 bases, with 17 bases remaining between them. CDR1 is MNHEY and CDR2 is SMNVEV in the germline V gene (reference sequence). CDR3 coding DNA: TGTGCCAGCAGTCCCCTGCCTTCAGGGCGTGAAAAACTGTTTTTT. Translation: CASSPLPSGREKLFF.

This clonotype was counted at least ten times. The V and J genes are TRBV2 and TRBJ2-1; possible D gene TRBD2, 6 bases. The germline V gene has CDR1 SNHLY and CDR2 FYNNEI. Deletions cut 7 bases from V and 0 bases from J, with 16 bases between. CDR3 length equals 16 residues. For the CDR3, the DNA is TGTGCCAGCAAGATTCTAGCGTTAAGCTCCTACAATGAGCAGTTCTTC. As protein: CASKILALSSYNEQFF.

This clonotype was observed many times. The CDR3 DNA is TGTGCCAGCAGCCGGGACGGATATAGCAATCAGCCCCAGCATTTT. Translating gives CASSRDGYSNQPQHF. The V call is TRBV2, the J call TRBJ1-5, with D possibly being TRBD1 (5 bases). Germline V CDR1 and CDR2: SNHLY, FYNNEI. The V and J ends lost 6 bases and 0 bases respectively, with 12 bases between them. The length of the CDR3 is 15 residues.

This clonotype was seen at least ten times. The CDR3 DNA is TGTGCCAGTAAATTGCCTAGCACAGATACGCAGTATTTT. It encodes CASKLPSTDTQYF. The rearrangement links TRBV19 to TRBJ2-3, with D hard to call. Germline V lookup: CDR1 LNHDA, CDR2 SQIVND (reference sequence). The CDR3 is 13 residues long. V gave up 7 bases and J gave up 0 bases, with 8 bases separating them.

This clonotype was counted at least ten times. The rearrangement uses TRBV20-1 and TRBJ2-7; 10 nucleotides line up with TRBD1. CDR1 is DFQATT and CDR2 is SNEGSKA in the germline V gene (reference sequence). Trimming took 4 bases from V and 2 from J; bases not matched to a gene: 2. The CDR3 has 13 amino acids. The CDR3 sequence: CSAIGTGAYEQYF. The CDR3 DNA is TGCAGTGCTATCGGGACAGGGGCCTACGAGCAGTACTTC.

Note on this clonotype: Germline is not matched at one junction end, which may reflect a read error. This chain connects TRBV2 to TRBJ2-1, with 7 bases identical to TRBD1. This CDR3 comprises 11 residues. The V gene's germline CDR1 is SNHLY and CDR2 FYNNEI. CDR3 sequence (DNA): TGTGCCAGCAGTACAGGGGATGAGCAGCTCTTC. Its protein is CASSTGDEQLF.

This clonotype was picked up a small number of times. V usage is TRBV28 and J usage is TRBJ1-2; the D is unclear. The CDR3 runs to 13 residues. Germline CDR1 MDHEN, CDR2 SYDVKM. The ends were cut back, 3 bases at V and 3 bases at J, with 8 bases in the middle. As DNA, the CDR3 is TGTGCCAGCAGTTTCGGGCAGGACTATGGCTACACCTTC. This sequence encodes CASSFGQDYGYTF.

The chain links TRBV5-1 to TRBJ2-1, with 7 bases matching TRBD2. The germline V gene encodes CDR1 SGHRS and CDR2 YFSETQ. This CDR3 is built from 16 residues. V lost 4 bases and J lost 0; bases outside the gene matches: 7. The CDR3 bases are TGCGCCAGCAGCATCGCGGGGAGGGGCTCCTACAATGAGCAGTTCTTC. As protein: CASSIAGRGSYNEQFF.

This clonotype was seen ten or more times. The chain couples TRBV20-1 to TRBJ2-3, with unresolved D. Germline V gene sequence: CDR1 DFQATT, CDR2 SNEGSKA (reference sequence). Trimming stripped 0 bases from V and 7 bases from J, with 5 bases between. The CDR3 totals 11 residues. The CDR3 DNA follows: TGCAGTGCTAGAGACAGGAATACGCAGTATTTT. Residues: CSARDRNTQYF.

Notes on this clonotype: With a much larger clone just one base away, this may be a read error. This rearrangement joins TRBV6-4 to TRBJ2-1; 11 bases line up with TRBD2. CDR1 is MRHNA and CDR2 is SNTAGT in the germline V gene. The CDR3 covers 17 residues. J lost 7 bases, V lost 4 bases, and 12 bases had no gene match. CDR3 sequence: CASSAFRTSGSRNEQFF. CDR3 DNA: TGTGCCAGCAGTGCCTTCCGCACTAGCGGGAGTAGGAATGAGCAGTTCTTC.

The chain is built from TRBV29-1 and TRBJ1-2, with TRBD1 identical over 7 bases. J gave up 3 bases and V 8 bases, and 6 bases lay outside the gene matches. CDR1 SQVTM and CDR2 ANQGSEA come from the germline V gene. The CDR3 loop spans 12 amino acids. The CDR3 reads CSIYRGDYGYTF. DNA of the CDR3: TGCAGCATATACAGGGGCGACTATGGCTACACCTTC.

This clonotype was recorded many times. This chain joins TRBV6-2 or TRBV6-3 and TRBJ2-1, with D perhaps TRBD2 (6 bases). From germline, CDR1 is MNHEY and CDR2 SVGEGT. With 6 bases removed from V and 9 bases from J, the gap between germline ends came to 12 bases. This CDR3 region has 12 residues. CDR3 amino acids: CASRSAGGEQFF. For the CDR3, the DNA is TGTGCCAGCAGGTCAGCCGGGGGTGAGCAGTTCTTC.

Ten or more counts support this clonotype. The chain joins TRBV9 to TRBJ2-5; 7 nucleotides agree with TRBD2. The germline V gene encodes CDR1 SGDLS and CDR2 YYNGEE. The CDR3 is 15 amino acids. V lost 4 bases and J lost 5; bases outside the gene matches: 11. This chain's CDR3 is CASSPSPEAGETQYF. The CDR3 DNA reads TGTGCCAGCAGCCCCAGCCCGGAAGCGGGGGAGACCCAGTACTTC.

Concerning this clonotype itself: The junction differs from germline at one of its ends, possibly a read error. The V gene is TRBV4-2, the J gene TRBJ2-3; TRBD2 aligns across 9 bases. This CDR3 is 14 amino acids long. In germline, CDR1 is LGHNA, CDR2 YNFKEQ. DNA of the CDR3: TGTGCCAGCAGCCAATCTAGCGGGACAGATACGCGGTATTTT. It yields the protein CASSQSSGTDTRYF.